The subject of this entry is one TCR beta chain. Seattle patient enrollment occurred during active infection, with longitudinal follow-up thereafter. The data originate from a study of blood T cell repertoires in COVID-19. Study background: T cells, B-cell-depleted T cells, or PBMCs supplied cDNA or gDNA.

V was pared by 5 bases and J by 7 bases, with 12 bases between. The CDR3 extends over 14 amino acids. CDR1 is MNHEY and CDR2 is SVGAGI in the germline V gene. Original processing notes: Scientists estimated how many nucleated cells there were by amplifying reference gene primers. TCRdb keeps only in-frame clones here, not all; method: immunoSEQ multiplex PCR. That table is the source of V, J and clone size, and D and trimming were worked out from the DNA. The sample holds about 150,000 clones, about 85% seen once. The chain uses TRBV6-5 and TRBJ1-6; TRBD1 is a possible D gene (5 bases). The source of this sequence is a woman aged 55-70 years with COVID-19, enrolled during active disease. Input material: peripheral blood. The CDR3 coding sequence is TGTGCCAGCAGTCCCACAGGCGTGAATTCACCCCTCCACTTT. It yields the protein CASSPTGVNSPLHF.